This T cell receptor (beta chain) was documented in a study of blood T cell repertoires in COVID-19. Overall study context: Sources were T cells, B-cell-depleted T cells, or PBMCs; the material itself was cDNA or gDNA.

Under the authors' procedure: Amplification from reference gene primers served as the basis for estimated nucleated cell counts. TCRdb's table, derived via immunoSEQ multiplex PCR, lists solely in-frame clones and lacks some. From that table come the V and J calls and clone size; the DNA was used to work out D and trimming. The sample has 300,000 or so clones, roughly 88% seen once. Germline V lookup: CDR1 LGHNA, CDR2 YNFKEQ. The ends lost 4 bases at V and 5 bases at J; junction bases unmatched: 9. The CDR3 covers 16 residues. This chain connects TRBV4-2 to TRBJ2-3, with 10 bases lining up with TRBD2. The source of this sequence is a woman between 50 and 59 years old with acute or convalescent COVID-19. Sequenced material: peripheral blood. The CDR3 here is CASSPVSGTSVDTQYF. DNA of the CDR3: TGTGCCAGCAGCCCTGTGAGCGGGACTAGCGTAGATACGCAGTATTTT.